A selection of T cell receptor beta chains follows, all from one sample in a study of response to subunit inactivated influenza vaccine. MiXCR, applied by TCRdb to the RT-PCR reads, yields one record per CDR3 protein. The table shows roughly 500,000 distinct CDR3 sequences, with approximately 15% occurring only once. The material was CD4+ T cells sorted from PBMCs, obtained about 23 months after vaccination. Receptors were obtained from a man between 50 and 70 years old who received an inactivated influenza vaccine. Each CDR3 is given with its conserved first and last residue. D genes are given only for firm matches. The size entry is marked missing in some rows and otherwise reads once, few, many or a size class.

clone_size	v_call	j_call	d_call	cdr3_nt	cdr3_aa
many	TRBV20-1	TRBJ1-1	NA	TGCAGTGCTAGAGAGGGGACGGCGAACACTGAAGCTTTCTTT	CSAREGTANTEAFF
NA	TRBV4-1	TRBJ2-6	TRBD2	TGCGCCAGCAGCCAAGTTTTCGGTAGCGGGAGGGCCCTCCCCTCTGGGGCCAACGTCCTGACTTTC	CASSQVFGSGRALPSGANVLTF
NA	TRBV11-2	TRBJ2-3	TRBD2	TGTGCCAGCAGCCAAGCGGGAGGCGACACAGATACGCAGTATTTT	CASSQAGGDTDTQYF
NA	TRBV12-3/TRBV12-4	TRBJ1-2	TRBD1	TGTGCCAGCAGTGCCGGGACAGGGGGAAACTATGGCTACACCTTC	CASSAGTGGNYGYTF
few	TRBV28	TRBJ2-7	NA	TGTGCCAGCATTAGGGGAGGGGGACAGTCCGTCTACGAGCAGTACTTC	CASIRGGGQSVYEQYF
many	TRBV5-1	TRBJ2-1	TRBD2	TGCGCCAGCAGCTTGGTAAGGGTTCGCCTTGGGACTAGAAAGTTCTTC	CASSLVRVRLGTRKFF
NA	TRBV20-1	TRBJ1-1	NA	TGCAGTGCTAGAACGGGGGGTCAGGGTGAAGCTTTCTTT	CSARTGGQGEAFF
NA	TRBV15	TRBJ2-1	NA	TGTGCCACCAGCAGAGATCTGAGCTCCTACAATGAGCAGTTCTTC	CATSRDLSSYNEQFF
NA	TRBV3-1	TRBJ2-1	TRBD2	TGTGCCAGCAGCCAAGCAGCGGGAGGTGGCAATGAGCAGTTCTTC	CASSQAAGGGNEQFF
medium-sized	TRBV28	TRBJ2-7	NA	TGTGCCAGCAGCCTCCTGGGGTACGAGCAGTACTTC	CASSLLGYEQYF
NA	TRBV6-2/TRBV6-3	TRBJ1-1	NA	TGTGCCAGCAGTTACACTGGGGCCGGTTTTGTAGAAGCTTTCTTT	CASSYTGAGFVEAFF
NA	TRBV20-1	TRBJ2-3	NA	TGCAGTGCTACGATCCGGGACTCAAGCACAGATACGCAGTATTTT	CSATIRDSSTDTQYF
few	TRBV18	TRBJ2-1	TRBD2	TGTGCCAGCTCACCACCGGAGGGAGGGCCATGGCTGTTCTTC	CASSPPEGGPWLFF
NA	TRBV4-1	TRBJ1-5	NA	TGCGCCAGCAGCCTTAGAGGGCAGTATAGCAATCAGCCCCAGCATTTT	CASSLRGQYSNQPQHF
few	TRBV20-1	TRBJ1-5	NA	TGCAGTGCTAGAGATCAGGGGACAATCAGTCAGCCCCAGCATTTT	CSARDQGTISQPQHF
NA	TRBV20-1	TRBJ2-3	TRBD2	TGCAGTGCACCCGATCGGGGACTAGCGGGGGGGCGAGCAGATACGCAGTATTTT	CSAPDRGLAGGRADTQYF
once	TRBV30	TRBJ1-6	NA	TGTGCCTGGAGAGCCTTCGGGGTTGGAAATTCACCCCTCCACTTT	CAWRAFGVGNSPLHF
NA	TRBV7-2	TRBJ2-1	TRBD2	TGTGCCAGCAGCTGGGAGCTAGCGGGGGATCATGAGCAGTTCTTC	CASSWELAGDHEQFF
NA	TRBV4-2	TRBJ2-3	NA	TGTGCCAGCAGCCAAGATCTTGCCCCCAGTATAGGACAGTATTTT	CASSQDLAPSIGQYF
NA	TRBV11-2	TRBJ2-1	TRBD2	TGTGCCAGCAGCTCAGTAGCCCGAAGCGGGGGGCGCTACAATGAGCAGTTCTTC	CASSSVARSGGRYNEQFF
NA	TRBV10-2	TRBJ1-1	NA	TGCGCCACCCAGGTCTGGGGCACTGAAGCTTTCTTT	CATQVWGTEAFF
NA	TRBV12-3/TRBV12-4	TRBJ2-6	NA	TGTGCCAGCAGTTTAGAAGGGGCAGCTGGGGCCAACGTCCTGACTTTC	CASSLEGAAGANVLTF
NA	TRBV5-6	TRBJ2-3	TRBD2	TGTGCCAGCAGCTTGGATCTAGCGGGGGGAGATACGCAGTATTTT	CASSLDLAGGDTQYF
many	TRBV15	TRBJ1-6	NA	TGTGCCACCAGCAGAGATCGAGGGGAACCCCTCCACTTT	CATSRDRGEPLHF
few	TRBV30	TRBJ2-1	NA	TGTGCCTGGGTAGGAGGCAGCAATGAGCAGTTCTTC	CAWVGGSNEQFF
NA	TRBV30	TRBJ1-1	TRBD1	TGTGCCTGGAGTAGCGACAGGGGGCAGGACACTGAAGCTTTCTTT	CAWSSDRGQDTEAFF
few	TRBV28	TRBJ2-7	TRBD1	TGTGCCACCCGGACAGGGGCCCTCTACTCCTACGAGCAGTACTTC	CATRTGALYSYEQYF
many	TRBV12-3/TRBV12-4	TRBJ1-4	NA	TGTGCCAGCAGTATGAGGGGCACGCGTAATGAAAAACTGTTTTTT	CASSMRGTRNEKLFF